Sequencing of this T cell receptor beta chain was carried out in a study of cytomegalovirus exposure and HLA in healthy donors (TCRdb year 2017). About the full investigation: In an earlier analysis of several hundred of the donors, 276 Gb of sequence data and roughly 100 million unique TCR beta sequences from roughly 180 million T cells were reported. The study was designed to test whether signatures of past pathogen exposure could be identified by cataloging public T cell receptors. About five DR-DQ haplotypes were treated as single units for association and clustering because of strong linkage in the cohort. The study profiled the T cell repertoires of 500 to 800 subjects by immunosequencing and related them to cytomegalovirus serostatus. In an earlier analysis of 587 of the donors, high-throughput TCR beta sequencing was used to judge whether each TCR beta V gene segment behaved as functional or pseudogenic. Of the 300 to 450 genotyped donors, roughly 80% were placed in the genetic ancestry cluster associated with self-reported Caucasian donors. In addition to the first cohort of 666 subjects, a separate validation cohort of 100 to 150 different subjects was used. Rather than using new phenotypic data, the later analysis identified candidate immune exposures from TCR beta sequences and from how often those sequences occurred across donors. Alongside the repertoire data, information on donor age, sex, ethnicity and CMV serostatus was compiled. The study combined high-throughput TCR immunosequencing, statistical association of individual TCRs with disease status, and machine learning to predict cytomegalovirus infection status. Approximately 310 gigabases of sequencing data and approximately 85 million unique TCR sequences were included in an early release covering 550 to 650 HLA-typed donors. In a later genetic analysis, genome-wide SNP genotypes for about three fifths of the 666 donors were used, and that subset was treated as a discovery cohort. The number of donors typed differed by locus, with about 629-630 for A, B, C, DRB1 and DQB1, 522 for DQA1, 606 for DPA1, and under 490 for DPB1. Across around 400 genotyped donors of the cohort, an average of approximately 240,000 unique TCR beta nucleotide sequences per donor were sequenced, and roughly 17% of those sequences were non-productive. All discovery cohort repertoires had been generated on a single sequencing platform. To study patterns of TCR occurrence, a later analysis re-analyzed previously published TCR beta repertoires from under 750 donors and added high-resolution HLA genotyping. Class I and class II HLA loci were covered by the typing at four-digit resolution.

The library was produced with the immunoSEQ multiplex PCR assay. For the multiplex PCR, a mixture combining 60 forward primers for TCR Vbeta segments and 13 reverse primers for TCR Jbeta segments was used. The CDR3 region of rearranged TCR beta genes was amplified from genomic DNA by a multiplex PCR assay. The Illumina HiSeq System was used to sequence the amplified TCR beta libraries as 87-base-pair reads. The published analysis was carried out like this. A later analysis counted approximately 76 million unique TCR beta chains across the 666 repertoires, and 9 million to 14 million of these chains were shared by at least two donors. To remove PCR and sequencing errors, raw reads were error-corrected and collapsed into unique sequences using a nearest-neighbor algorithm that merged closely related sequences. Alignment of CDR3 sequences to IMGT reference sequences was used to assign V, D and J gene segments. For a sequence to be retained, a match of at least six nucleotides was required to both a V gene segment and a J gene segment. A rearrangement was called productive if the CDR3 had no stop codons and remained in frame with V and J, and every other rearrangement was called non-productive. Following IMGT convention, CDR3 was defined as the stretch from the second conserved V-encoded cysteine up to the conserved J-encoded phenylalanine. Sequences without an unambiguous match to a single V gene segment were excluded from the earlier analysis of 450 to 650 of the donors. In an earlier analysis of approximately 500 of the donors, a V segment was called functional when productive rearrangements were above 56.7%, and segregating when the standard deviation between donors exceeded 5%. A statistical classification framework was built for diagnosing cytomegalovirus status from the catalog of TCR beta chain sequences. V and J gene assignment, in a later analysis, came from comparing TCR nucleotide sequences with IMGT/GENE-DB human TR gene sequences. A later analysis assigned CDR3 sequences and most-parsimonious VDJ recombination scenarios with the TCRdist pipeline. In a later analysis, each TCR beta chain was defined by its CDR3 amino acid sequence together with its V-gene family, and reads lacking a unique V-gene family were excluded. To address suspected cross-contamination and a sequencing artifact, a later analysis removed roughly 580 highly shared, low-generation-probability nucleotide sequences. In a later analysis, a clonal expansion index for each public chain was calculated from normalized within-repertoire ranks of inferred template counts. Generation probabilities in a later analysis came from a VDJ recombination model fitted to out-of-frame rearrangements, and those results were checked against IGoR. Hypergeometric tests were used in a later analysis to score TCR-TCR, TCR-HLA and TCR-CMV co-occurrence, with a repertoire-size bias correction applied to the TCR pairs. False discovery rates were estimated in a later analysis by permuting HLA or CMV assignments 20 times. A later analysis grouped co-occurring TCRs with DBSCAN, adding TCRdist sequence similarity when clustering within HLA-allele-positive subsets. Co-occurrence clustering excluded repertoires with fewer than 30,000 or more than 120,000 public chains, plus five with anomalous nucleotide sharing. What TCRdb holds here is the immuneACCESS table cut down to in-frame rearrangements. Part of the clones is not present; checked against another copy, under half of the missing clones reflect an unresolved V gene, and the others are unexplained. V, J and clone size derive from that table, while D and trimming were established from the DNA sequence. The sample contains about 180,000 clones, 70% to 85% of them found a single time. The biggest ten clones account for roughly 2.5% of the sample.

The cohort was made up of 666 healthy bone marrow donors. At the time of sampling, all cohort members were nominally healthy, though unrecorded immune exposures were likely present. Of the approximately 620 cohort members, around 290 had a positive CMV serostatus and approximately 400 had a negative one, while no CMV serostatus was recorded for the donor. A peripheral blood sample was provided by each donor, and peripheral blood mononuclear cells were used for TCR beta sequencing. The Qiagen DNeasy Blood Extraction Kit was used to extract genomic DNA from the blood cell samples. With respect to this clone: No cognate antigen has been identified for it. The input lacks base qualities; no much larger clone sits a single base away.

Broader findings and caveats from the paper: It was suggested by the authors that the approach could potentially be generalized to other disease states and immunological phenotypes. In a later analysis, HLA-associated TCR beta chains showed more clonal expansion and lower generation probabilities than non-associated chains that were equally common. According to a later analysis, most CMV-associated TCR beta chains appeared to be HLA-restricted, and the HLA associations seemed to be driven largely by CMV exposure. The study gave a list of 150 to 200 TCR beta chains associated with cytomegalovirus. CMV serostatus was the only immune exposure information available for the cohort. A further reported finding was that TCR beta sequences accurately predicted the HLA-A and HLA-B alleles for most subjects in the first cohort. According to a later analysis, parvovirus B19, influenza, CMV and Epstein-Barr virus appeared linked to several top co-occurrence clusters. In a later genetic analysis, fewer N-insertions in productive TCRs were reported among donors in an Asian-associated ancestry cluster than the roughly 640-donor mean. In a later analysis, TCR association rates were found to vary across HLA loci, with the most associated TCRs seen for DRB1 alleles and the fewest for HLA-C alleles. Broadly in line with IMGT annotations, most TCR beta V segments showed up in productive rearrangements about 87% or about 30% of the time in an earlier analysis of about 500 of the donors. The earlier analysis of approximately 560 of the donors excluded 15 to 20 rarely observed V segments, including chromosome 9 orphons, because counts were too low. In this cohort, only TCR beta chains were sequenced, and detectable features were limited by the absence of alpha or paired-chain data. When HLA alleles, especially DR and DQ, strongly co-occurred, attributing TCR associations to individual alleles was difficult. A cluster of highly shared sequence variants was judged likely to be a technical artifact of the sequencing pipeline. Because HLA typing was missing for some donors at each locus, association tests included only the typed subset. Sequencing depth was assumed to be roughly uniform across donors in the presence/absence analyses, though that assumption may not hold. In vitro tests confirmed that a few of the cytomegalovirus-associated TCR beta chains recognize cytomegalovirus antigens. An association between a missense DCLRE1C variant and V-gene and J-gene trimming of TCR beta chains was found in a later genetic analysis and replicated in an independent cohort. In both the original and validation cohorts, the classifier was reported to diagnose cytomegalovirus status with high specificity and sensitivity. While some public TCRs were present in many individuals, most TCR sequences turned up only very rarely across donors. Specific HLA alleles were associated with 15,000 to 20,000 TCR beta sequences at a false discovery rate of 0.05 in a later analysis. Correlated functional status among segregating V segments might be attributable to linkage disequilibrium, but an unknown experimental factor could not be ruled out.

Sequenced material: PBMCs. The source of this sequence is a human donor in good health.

The DNA sequence is given as TGTGCCAGTAGTCATGGGTGGAGCGAGCAGTTCTTC. Its translation is CASSHGWSEQFF. The chain was built from TRBV19 and TRBJ2-1, with the D gene too uncertain to name. According to the germline V gene (reference sequence), CDR1 reads LNHDA and CDR2 reads SQIVND. The CDR3 holds 12 amino acids from the cysteine to the phenylalanine. Only the CDR3 DNA stays, 36 bases, in frame from base 1. V loses 5 bases of germline sequence and J loses 10 bases, and the interval between the two ends is 12 bases. The full variable domain, with segments outside the CDR3 supplied by the reference TRBV19 and TRBJ2-1 proteins, appears as DGGITQSPKYLFRKEGQNVTLSCEQNLNHDAMYWYRQDPGQGLRLIYYSQIVNDFQKGDIAEGYSVSREKKESFPLTVTSAQKNPTAFYLCASSHGWSEQFFGPGTRLTVL.